The rows below give T cell receptor beta chains drawn from one sample of a study of early stage breast cancer tumors. Sequenced by immunoSEQ multiplex PCR; TCRdb stores in-frame clones only, minus some. The table has 10,000 or so clones, about two thirds seen once. Sequenced: normal breast tissue next to the tumor. The receptor set was obtained from a person between 55 and 69 years old with breast cancer. The CDR3 runs from the conserved cysteine through the conserved F or W. The order of the fields is V gene, clone size, J gene, D gene, CDR3 DNA, CDR3 protein. A D gene is named only where the DNA matches it firmly. Only part of the rows carry a size: once, few, many, or a class if the clone is expanded.

TRBV19	-	TRBJ1-4	TRBD1	TGTGCCAGTAGTAGAGAGCCGGGACAGGGGTGGAATGAAAAACTGTTTTTT	CASSREPGQGWNEKLFF
TRBV10-2	-	TRBJ2-3	-	TGCGCCAGCAGTGACGGGGATGTTGCGGATACGCAGTATTTT	CASSDGDVADTQYF
TRBV30	few	TRBJ1-5	-	TGTGCCTGGAGTCGGGGGAAAAATCAGCCCCAGCATTTT	CAWSRGKNQPQHF
TRBV2	once	TRBJ2-5	-	TGTGCCAGCACGACAGTAGAGACCCAGTACTTC	CASTTVETQYF
TRBV11-3	-	TRBJ2-7	-	TGTGCCAGCAGCTTAGCGGGAGATGAAGACGAGCAGTACTTC	CASSLAGDEDEQYF
TRBV11-3	-	TRBJ2-1	-	TGTGCCAGCAGCTTTCGAGGTGAGCAGTTCTTC	CASSFRGEQFF
TRBV4-2	-	TRBJ2-1	TRBD2	TGTGCCAGCAGCCAAGATGTTATACTAGCGGGAGGGGAGGGTTACGTCAATGAGCAGTTCTTC	CASSQDVILAGGEGYVNEQFF
TRBV19	-	TRBJ2-1	-	TGTGCCAGTAGTATATTAAGGGGGGGGGCTAGCGGCTACAATGAGCAGTTCTTC	CASSILRGGASGYNEQFF
TRBV27	-	TRBJ1-2	TRBD1	TGTGCCAGCAGCCTAGACAGGGCCAGTGGCTACACCTTC	CASSLDRASGYTF
TRBV15	-	TRBJ2-5	-	TGTGCCACCAGCAGAGATCGAGACAGCCAAGAGACCCAGTACTTC	CATSRDRDSQETQYF
TRBV30	-	TRBJ2-7	-	TGTGCCTGGAGGCCCACTACAGGGTTCGAGCAGTACTTC	CAWRPTTGFEQYF
TRBV19	-	TRBJ2-6	-	TGTGCCAGTAGTAGCGGGACCCCCTCTGGGGCCAACGTCCTGACTTTC	CASSSGTPSGANVLTF
TRBV11-3	-	TRBJ2-2	-	TGTGCCAGCAGCTTGGGGTGGGGTGTGGGGACAACTAACACCGGGGAGCTGTTTTTT	CASSLGWGVGTTNTGELFF
TRBV6-6	few	TRBJ1-5	-	TGTGCCAGCAGTTATTCCCAGTCCCAGCCCCAGCATTTT	CASSYSQSQPQHF
TRBV28	-	TRBJ2-2	TRBD2	TGTGCCAGCAGCCCCGGGGGTCGAGCGGGGGCTACCGGGGAGCTGTTTTTT	CASSPGGRAGATGELFF
TRBV18	few	TRBJ2-1	-	TGTGCCAGCTCACAAATCGATGAGCAGTTCTTC	CASSQIDEQFF
TRBV5-1	-	TRBJ2-1	TRBD2	TGCGCCAGCAGCTTGGACGGGGCGGGAGGTGACAATGAGCAGTTCTTC	CASSLDGAGGDNEQFF
TRBV27	-	TRBJ1-5	-	TGTGCCTGCGCGGAGCATATCAATCAGCCCCAGCATTTT	CACAEHINQPQHF
TRBV7-2	-	TRBJ2-7	-	TGTGCCAGCAGCTTAGGGGGTCAGGGGCTCCCCTACGAGCAGTACTTC	CASSLGGQGLPYEQYF
TRBV7-3	few	TRBJ2-1	-	TGTGCCAGCAGCTCTCTGGCTGGCGGGATAAATAATAAGGACCAGTTCTTC	CASSSLAGGINNKDQFF
TRBV4-3	medium-sized	TRBJ2-2	-	TGCGCCAGCAGCCCTCTCATGACAAGTCGCAGGGTAGCCGGGGAGCTGTTTTTT	CASSPLMTSRRVAGELFF
TRBV28	-	TRBJ2-5	-	TGTGCCAGCAGTTTATTTGCCGAGGGGAGCGGGGAGACCCAGTACTTC	CASSLFAEGSGETQYF
TRBV4-2	-	TRBJ2-2	TRBD2	TGTGCCAGCAGCCAAGATGGTCTAGCGGGAGCATCCGGGGAGCTGTTTTTT	CASSQDGLAGASGELFF
TRBV14	-	TRBJ2-2	TRBD1	TGTGCCAGCAGCAACACCGGGACAGGGGTATACGGGGAGCTGTTTTTT	CASSNTGTGVYGELFF
TRBV5-1	-	TRBJ2-1	-	TGCGCCAGCAGCTTGGATGTGGTCGGGTACAATGAGCAGTTCTTC	CASSLDVVGYNEQFF
TRBV5-4	-	TRBJ2-5	-	TGTGCCAGCAGCTTGGCAGGGGCAGTCGAGACCCAGTACTTC	CASSLAGAVETQYF
TRBV6-1	-	TRBJ1-5	-	TGTGCCAGCAGGGAAGGCTATAGCAATCAGCCCCAGCATTTT	CASREGYSNQPQHF
TRBV9	-	TRBJ2-1	TRBD2	TGTGCCAGCAGCAAAACTAGCGAACGATACAATGAGCAGTTCTTC	CASSKTSERYNEQFF
TRBV7-2	-	TRBJ2-1	TRBD2	TGTGCCAGCAGTTTGACTAGCGGGACTCACAATGAGCAGTTCTTC	CASSLTSGTHNEQFF
TRBV28	-	TRBJ2-5	-	TGTGCCAGCAGTTTAGTCAGTACACAAGAGACCCAGTACTTC	CASSLVSTQETQYF
TRBV9	few	TRBJ1-2	-	TGTGCCAGCAGCGTAGGAGGGCGCGGGTATGGCTACACCTTC	CASSVGGRGYGYTF
TRBV5-1	-	TRBJ2-3	TRBD1	TGCGCCAGCAGCTTGCCGGGACAGGGCACAGATACGCAGTATTTT	CASSLPGQGTDTQYF
TRBV9	-	TRBJ1-3	-	TGTGCCAGCAGCGCCGCGGGAGCTGGAAACACCATATATTTT	CASSAAGAGNTIYF
TRBV19	once	TRBJ1-5	TRBD1	TGTGCCAGTAGTGGGACAGGCAGCAATCAGCCCCAGCATTTT	CASSGTGSNQPQHF
TRBV19	-	TRBJ1-2	-	TGTGCCAGTAGTGGAGGGACCGCGTTAGTCTATGGCTACACCTTC	CASSGGTALVYGYTF
TRBV27	-	TRBJ1-4	TRBD1	TGTGCCAGCAGTTTTATAAGGACAGGGGCGAGGACTAATGAAAAACTGTTTTTT	CASSFIRTGARTNEKLFF
TRBV27	once	TRBJ2-2	-	TGTGCCAGCAGACGGGAAACCGGGGAGCTGTTTTTT	CASRRETGELFF
TRBV7-2	-	TRBJ1-2	-	TGTGCCAGCAGCTTAGTCTCGGGGCAGGGGATAGGCTACACCTTC	CASSLVSGQGIGYTF
TRBV12-5	-	TRBJ2-5	TRBD1	TGTGCTAGTGGTTTGGGCAGGGGGTACCAAGAGACCCAGTACTTC	CASGLGRGYQETQYF
TRBV4-1	-	TRBJ2-1	TRBD1	TGCGCCAGCAGCCAAGTGGGGGGACAGGGGCCCGATGAGCAGTTCTTC	CASSQVGGQGPDEQFF
TRBV10-3	medium-sized	TRBJ1-5	-	TGTGCCATCAGCCCAGAAGGCAATCAGCCCCAGCATTTT	CAISPEGNQPQHF
TRBV7-9	-	TRBJ2-1	TRBD2	TGTGCCAGCAGCTTAATGGGTGTAGCGGGATTGCCCTACAATGAGCAGTTCTTC	CASSLMGVAGLPYNEQFF
TRBV2	few	TRBJ1-1	-	TGTGCCCAGGGAGGAGAAGGGGACGGTGGGTTT	CAQGGEGDGGF
TRBV5-8	-	TRBJ2-1	TRBD2	TGTGCCAGCAGCACTCGGACTAGCGGGAGGTGGGAGCAGTTCTTC	CASSTRTSGRWEQFF
TRBV29-1	-	TRBJ1-4	-	TGCAGCGGTCGGAGGAGTGATGAAAAACTGTTTTTT	CSGRRSDEKLFF
TRBV6-4	-	TRBJ2-2	-	TGTGCCAGCCGGGGAAGGGAGAGCACCGGGGAGCTGTTTTTT	CASRGRESTGELFF
TRBV14	-	TRBJ2-7	TRBD1	TGTGCCAGCAGCCAAGTCATGGGGACAGTAAGCCAGCAGTACTTC	CASSQVMGTVSQQYF
TRBV7-9	-	TRBJ1-2	-	TGTGCCAGCAGCGATGGACAGTCCTATGGCTACACCTTC	CASSDGQSYGYTF
TRBV7-8	-	TRBJ2-7	TRBD1	TGTGCCAGCAGCTATAGGGCCGGGACAGGGGCCTACGAGCAGTACTTC	CASSYRAGTGAYEQYF
TRBV19	-	TRBJ1-5	TRBD1	TGTGCCAGTAACAGATGGCTGGACAGGGGTAGCAATCAGCCCCAGCATTTT	CASNRWLDRGSNQPQHF
TRBV30	few	TRBJ2-2	-	TGTGCCTGCCCCTCTCGGGGGAATGCCGGGGAGCTGTTTTTT	CACPSRGNAGELFF
TRBV29-1	-	TRBJ2-7	-	TGCAGCGTTCACCAGGGCCCTCCCTACGAGCAGTACTTC	CSVHQGPPYEQYF
TRBV13	-	TRBJ2-3	-	TGTGCCAGCAGCTTTACCCAGGGGGATACGCAGTATTTT	CASSFTQGDTQYF